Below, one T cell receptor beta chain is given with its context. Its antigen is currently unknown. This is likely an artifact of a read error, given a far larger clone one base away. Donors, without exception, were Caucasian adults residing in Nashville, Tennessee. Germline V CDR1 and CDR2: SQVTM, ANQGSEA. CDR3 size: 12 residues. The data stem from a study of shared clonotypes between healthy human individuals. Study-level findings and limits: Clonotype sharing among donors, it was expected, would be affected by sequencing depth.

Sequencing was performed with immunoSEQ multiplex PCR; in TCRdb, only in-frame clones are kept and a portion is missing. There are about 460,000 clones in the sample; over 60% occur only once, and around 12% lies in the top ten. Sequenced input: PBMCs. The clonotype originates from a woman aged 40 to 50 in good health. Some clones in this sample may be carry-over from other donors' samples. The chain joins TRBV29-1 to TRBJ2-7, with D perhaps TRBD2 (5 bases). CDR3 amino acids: CSVLVTPYGQYF. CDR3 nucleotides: TGCAGCGTACTAGTAACCCCGTACGGGCAGTACTTC.